One and the same sample provided the 20 T cell receptor beta chains below, sequenced in a study of post-analysis software for immune sequencing data. cDNA libraries for TCR beta contained unique molecular identifiers. Using its own MiXCR run on the PCR reads, TCRdb lists one record per CDR3 protein. The repertoire consists of 700,000 to 800,000 distinct CDR3 sequences, with around 27% occurring once and the leading ten covering around 0.6%. Study-level results: When patients were compared with controls, four or five TRBV segments were more frequent, TRBV5-6, TRBV5-1 and TRBV20-1 among them.

The antigens of these receptors remain unknown. Material: blood. The receptors originated from a girl aged 5-17 years with multiple sclerosis.

In this sample, this clonotype turned up a few times. The chain combines TRBV20-1 with TRBJ2-7, with 7 bases that match TRBD2. The germline V gene has CDR1 DFQATT and CDR2 SNEGSKA (reference sequence). The CDR3 contains 16 residues. V lost 5 bases and J lost 2; bases outside the gene matches: 15. The CDR3 loop reads CSALYRIAGGTYEQYF. The CDR3, as DNA: TGCAGTGCTCTTTACCGGATAGCCGGGGGGACCTACGAGCAGTACTTC.

This clonotype was detected a few times. The J gene is TRBJ2-1, the V gene TRBV9; 10 nucleotides align to TRBD2. V shed 3 bases and J 3 bases; nucleotides not matched to a gene: 6. The CDR3 has 16 amino acids. CDR1 and CDR2 from the germline V gene are SGDLS and YYNGEE. CDR3 DNA sequence: TGTGCCAGCAGCGGACAGCGGGAGGGCCGCTACAATGAGCAGTTCTTC. Protein: CASSGQREGRYNEQFF.

J is TRBJ1-6 and V is TRBV7-2; TRBD1 is a possible D gene (6 bases). The germline V gene encodes CDR1 SGHTA and CDR2 FQGNSA. With 6 bases removed from V and 7 bases from J, the gap between germline ends came to 16 bases. The CDR3 consists of 15 residues. For the CDR3, the DNA is TGTGCCAGCAGTCCTACAGGGCCCCAGAATTCACCCCTCCACTTT. Translating it yields CASSPTGPQNSPLHF.

The rearrangement links TRBV6-2 or TRBV6-3 to TRBJ2-6; TRBD1 agrees at 7 bases. J lost 0 bases, V lost 5 bases, and 7 bases had no gene match. Germline V lookup: CDR1 MNHEY, CDR2 SVGEGT. This CDR3 has 17 residues. The CDR3 spells CASSTRTGPSGANVLTF. The DNA of the CDR3 is TGTGCCAGCAGTACTCGGACAGGTCCCTCTGGGGCCAACGTCCTGACTTTC.

The chain uses TRBV4-1 and TRBJ2-1; no clear D gene. This CDR3 comprises 12 residues. V shed 7 bases and J shed 9 bases, with 13 bases lying between them. CDR1 MGHRA and CDR2 YSYEKL come from the germline V gene. The DNA for the CDR3 is TGCGCCAGCAATGGAGCTTATGGTGAGCAGTTCTTC. Translating it yields CASNGAYGEQFF.

This clonotype was observed many times. The chain uses TRBV4-3 and TRBJ2-1; TRBD2 matches at 14 bases. V dropped 3 bases and J dropped 8; count of bases not matched to a gene: 6. Germline values: CDR1 LGHNA, CDR2 YSLEER. CDR3 length equals 16 residues. The CDR3 bases are TGCGCCAGCAGCCAGACAAAGACTAGCGGGAGGGATGAGCAGTTCTTC. Protein product: CASSQTKTSGRDEQFF.

About this clonotype: One end of the junction fails to match germline, which may point to a read error. This chain uses TRBV5-5 with TRBJ2-7, with 7 bases matching TRBD2. Germline V CDR1 and CDR2: SGHKS, YYEKEE (reference sequence). The CDR3 runs 13 residues. The CDR3 is CASSWGILRERYF. Here the CDR3 DNA reads TGTGCCAGCAGCTGGGGCATCCTGCGGGAGCGGTACTTC.

This clonotype turned up a few times. This chain connects TRBV6-2 or TRBV6-3 to TRBJ2-7; 8 positions agree with TRBD2. The CDR3 sequence is 15 residues long. V was clipped by 6 bases and J by 6 bases; unmatched bases: 13. Germline lookup yields CDR1 MNHEY and CDR2 SVGEGT. Written as DNA, the CDR3 is TGTGCCAGCAGAACGAGCGGGGGCCGGGGGGGCGAGCAGTACTTC. Translating gives CASRTSGGRGGEQYF.

Comments on this clonotype: The junction and the germline gene differ at one end; a read error may be behind it. The chain carries TRBV7-9 and TRBJ2-7; D is unclear. The J call may be wrong; the DNA end is better matched by TRBJ2-5. Germline lookup yields CDR1 SEHNR and CDR2 FQNEAQ (reference sequence). The CDR3 runs to 14 residues. The CDR3 nucleotides read TGTGCCAGCGGCTTACGGTTTAATCCGGAGACCCAGTACTTC. Residues: CASGLRFNPETQYF.

This clonotype was recorded many times. This chain uses TRBV20-1 with TRBJ2-5; 7 nucleotides align to TRBD1. The CDR3 is 12 residues long. Germline lookup yields CDR1 DFQATT and CDR2 SNEGSKA (reference sequence). The DNA of the CDR3 is TGCAGCGCCCGGGACAGCCAAGAGACCCAGTACTTC. Its translation: CSARDSQETQYF.

The chain recombines TRBV6-5 with TRBJ2-1; perhaps TRBD1 as D (6 bases). The CDR3 contains 15 residues. Trimming stripped 6 bases from V and 5 bases from J, with 17 bases between. The germline gives CDR1 MNHEY, CDR2 SVGAGI. The CDR3 bases are TGTGCCAGCAGGGCCACAGGGATTAATGACAATGAGCAGTTCTTC. This gives the protein CASRATGINDNEQFF.

This chain joins TRBV10-3 and TRBJ2-1; 8 nucleotides match TRBD2. CDR3 length equals 16 residues. Germline CDR1 is ENHRY and CDR2 is SYGVKD. With 4 bases clipped from V and 1 base from J, the junction kept 6 bases outside the gene matches. Here the CDR3 DNA reads TGTGCCATCAGTGTCTTAAGCGGGGGTTCCTACAATGAGCAGTTCTTC. The encoded protein is CAISVLSGGSYNEQFF.

The sample holds one count of this clonotype. The rearrangement joins TRBV6-4 to TRBJ1-1; a possible D gene is TRBD1 (6 bases). CDR1 MRHNA and CDR2 SNTAGT come from the germline V gene. The length of the CDR3 is 19 residues. Trimming shortened V by 3 bases and J by 3 bases, and 26 bases separated the two germline ends. In DNA, the CDR3 is TGTGCCAGCAGTGATTCTCGTGTCAAAACAAAAGGGGGATACACTGAAGCTTTCTTT. This codes for CASSDSRVKTKGGYTEAFF.

The V and J genes are TRBV20-1 and TRBJ2-1; D not certain. The germline V and J ends were trimmed by 4 bases and 9 bases, with 7 bases remaining between them. CDR3 length: 10 residues. Germline assignment: CDR1 DFQATT and CDR2 SNEGSKA (reference sequence). The CDR3, as DNA: TGCAGTGCTATGTCCGGTGAGCAGTTCTTC. This encodes CSAMSGEQFF.

This clonotype was observed a handful of times. The genes are TRBV15 and TRBJ2-7; D is perhaps TRBD1 or TRBD2 (5 bases each). Germline V gives CDR1 LNHNV, CDR2 YYDKDF (reference sequence). The V end lost 0 bases, the J end lost 2 bases, and 11 bases lay between the germline ends. There are 15 residues in the CDR3. CDR3 nucleotide sequence: TGTGCCACCAGCAGAGAAGTGAGGGGAGCCTACGAGCAGTACTTC. Amino acids: CATSREVRGAYEQYF.

This clonotype was observed a few times. The J gene is TRBJ2-7, the V gene TRBV2, with D unclear. The V gene's germline CDR1 is SNHLY and CDR2 FYNNEI. This CDR3 comprises 12 residues. The germline V and J ends were trimmed by 3 bases and 2 bases, with 5 bases remaining between them. The CDR3, as DNA: TGTGCCAGCAGTGACAGCCCCTACGAGCAGTACTTC. Encoded protein: CASSDSPYEQYF.

This clonotype has only a few counts. A read error may produce the germline difference seen at one junction end. The chain joins TRBV15 to TRBJ1-2; D is unresolved. The CDR3 contains 17 residues. The germline CDR1 and CDR2 sequences are LNHNV and YYDKDF (reference sequence). The CDR3 reads CTTSRDRNIRSNYGYTF. Here the CDR3 DNA reads TGTACCACCAGCAGAGATCGGAACATCCGCTCCAACTATGGCTACACCTTC.

This clonotype has just a few counts. DNA for the CDR3: TGTGCCAGCAGCCCCCCCGGGGGGTGGGGTATCGAGCAGTACTTC. Translated: CASSPPGGWGIEQYF. V and J are TRBV11-2 and TRBJ2-7; the match to TRBD2 covers 7 bases. The length of the CDR3 is 15 residues. V trimming: 5 bases; J trimming: 6 bases; junction bases outside the gene matches: 13. CDR1 and CDR2 from the germline V gene are SGHAT and FQNNGV. Full variable domain (rest looked up from reference TRBV11-2 and TRBJ2-7): EAGVAQSPRYKIIEKRQSVAFWCNPISGHATLYWYQQILGQGPKLLIQFQNNGVVDDSQLPKDRFSAERLKGVDSTLKIQPAKLEDSAVYLCASSPPGGWGIEQYFGPGTRLTVT.

This chain links TRBV4-3 with TRBJ1-5, with a tentative D call TRBD1 (5 bases). There are 15 residues in the CDR3. Germline CDR1 is LGHNA and CDR2 is YSLEER. Trimming took 3 bases from V and 8 from J, leaving 17 bases between them. The CDR3 DNA sequence: TGCGCCAGCAGCCAGTGCGGGACGGGGCGGGAGCCCCAGCATTTT. Its protein is CASSQCGTGREPQHF.

The V gene is TRBV7-2, the J gene TRBJ2-7; TRBD1 agrees at 7 bases. The DNA matches TRBJ2-5 better at its end, which makes the J call doubtful. The CDR3 loop spans 15 amino acids. Looked up from germline, CDR1 is SGHTA and CDR2 is FQGNSA. CDR3 loop: CASSLHGQEKETQYF. The CDR3 coding sequence is TGTGCCAGCAGCTTACATGGACAGGAAAAAGAGACCCAGTACTTC.